A single sample gave rise to the 10 T cell receptor beta chains below, sequenced in a study of somatic mutations in cytotoxic T cells in rheumatoid arthritis. The assay was immunoSEQ multiplex PCR, and TCRdb's table has in-frame clones only and misses some. The data hold approximately 10,000 clones, with 85% to 95% observed a single time. Sample: CD8+ T cells sorted from blood. These receptor sequences come from a woman younger than 30 with rheumatoid arthritis.

This clone has only one observation. This sequence joins TRBV9 and TRBJ1-1, with TRBD1 matching over 7 bases. Germline-derived CDR1 and CDR2 are SGDLS and YYNGEE. This CDR3 spans 17 amino acids. J was trimmed by 5 bases and V by 0 bases; bases with no gene match: 13. In DNA form, the CDR3 reads TGTGCCAGCAGCGTAGGGGGGGCAGGGGGAGTTGGAACTGAAGCTTTCTTT. Translated: CASSVGGAGGVGTEAFF.

This chain uses TRBV7-6 with TRBJ1-4, with 11 bases that match TRBD1. From germline, CDR1 is SGHVS and CDR2 FNYEAQ. V shed 5 bases, J shed 7 bases, and the junction held 9 bases outside the gene matches. The CDR3 consists of 16 residues. CDR3 sequence (DNA): TGTGCCAGCAGCCCTTTCGGCGGGACAGGGGGTGAAAAACTGTTTTTT. Translating gives CASSPFGGTGGEKLFF. Together with reference TRBV7-6 and TRBJ1-4, the CDR3 gives the full variable domain: GAGVSQSPRYKVTKRGQDVALRCDPISGHVSLYWYRQALGQGPEFLTYFNYEAQQDKSGLPNDRFSAERPEGSISTLTIQRTEQRDSAMYRCASSPFGGTGGEKLFFGSGTQLSVL.

The CDR3: CASSLRQGVSPLHF. CDR3 in DNA: TGTGCCAGCAGTTTACGGCAGGGGGTCTCACCCCTCCACTTT. The gene calls are TRBV27 and TRBJ1-6; 7 nucleotides line up with TRBD1. V was clipped by 2 bases and J by 10 bases; unmatched bases: 5. The germline gives CDR1 MNHEY, CDR2 SMNVEV (reference sequence). The CDR3 is made up of 14 amino acids.

The chain uses TRBV28 and TRBJ2-1; TRBD2 matches at 7 bases. Losses at the gene ends were 2 bases for V and 4 bases for J; bases not matched to a gene: 14. The CDR3 has 18 residues. Germline CDR1 is MDHEN and CDR2 is SYDVKM. CDR3 sequence reads: CASSLDTSGTTLYNEQFF. CDR3 DNA sequence: TGTGCCAGCAGTTTAGACACCAGCGGGACGACGTTGTACAATGAGCAGTTCTTC.

The J gene is TRBJ1-1, the V gene TRBV7-2; D might be TRBD1 (5 bases). The V end lost 7 bases, the J end lost 1 base, and 28 bases lay between the germline ends. The germline gives CDR1 SGHTA, CDR2 FQGNSA. The CDR3 totals 19 residues. CDR3 sequence (DNA): TGTGCCAGCACTTCAAGGCGGGGCCAGCTACCAATACAGAACACTGAAGCTTTCTTT. It codes for CASTSRRGQLPIQNTEAFF.

CDR3 sequence (DNA): TGTGCCAGCAGCTTGGAGGGCGGGGAGCTGTTTTTT. Translation: CASSLEGGELFF. The V call is TRBV11-1, the J call TRBJ2-2; D is possibly TRBD2 (6 bases). The CDR3 sequence is 12 residues long. The germline gives CDR1 SGHAT, CDR2 FQDESV (reference sequence). Trimming took off 3 bases at V and 7 bases at J, with 6 bases between the two ends.

As to this clone: The same CDR3 can be traced to other DNA sequences in this sample. The CDR3 coding sequence is TGCGCCAGCAGCAGTAAAGCGGGGGCAAACTACAATGAGCAGTTCTTC. Encoded protein: CASSSKAGANYNEQFF. The genes are TRBV5-1 and TRBJ2-1; 8 positions agree with TRBD2. CDR1 and CDR2 from the germline V gene are SGHRS and YFSETQ. With 4 bases clipped from V and 3 bases from J, the junction kept 9 bases outside the gene matches. CDR3 length: 16 residues.

The chain recombines TRBV28 with TRBJ2-1, with D tentatively TRBD1 (5 bases). V gave up 3 bases and J gave up 4 bases, with 10 bases separating them. Germline V lookup: CDR1 MDHEN, CDR2 SYDVKM. The CDR3 is 14 residues long. The CDR3 DNA reads TGTGCCAGCAGTTTCTTTGGGGCTTACAATGAGCAGTTCTTC. This sequence encodes CASSFFGAYNEQFF.

The chain employs TRBV6-5 and TRBJ1-2; D possibly corresponds to TRBD1 (5 bases). V shed 2 bases and J shed 8 bases, with 15 bases lying between them. Germline CDR1 MNHEY, CDR2 SVGAGI. This CDR3 spans 14 amino acids. The CDR3 region has the DNA TGTGCCAGCAGTTACGGGGCCCAGGGTGAGGGCTACACCTTC. Translation gives CASSYGAQGEGYTF.

J is TRBJ2-7 and V is TRBV5-4; D remains ambiguous. The germline gives CDR1 SGHNT, CDR2 YYREEE (reference sequence). This CDR3 comprises 11 residues. V dropped 0 bases and J dropped 7 bases, with 5 bases sitting between them. The CDR3 region has the DNA TGTGCCAGCAGCTTGGGGCGGGAGCAGTACTTC. Protein product: CASSLGREQYF.